These 7 T cell receptor beta chains originate from one sample sequenced in a study of identical twins (dated by TCRdb to 2015 to 2016). The library was generated by 5' RACE. Sequencer: Illumina HiSeq 2000. TCRdb passed the public sequencing reads through fastp at Q25 and MiXCR, retaining productive beta sequences. Entries that share a CDR3 protein sequence are merged under the most common genes and DNA. The table for this sample lists around 230,000 distinct CDR3 sequences; around 10% of them were counted only once. Jointly, the top ten make up around 5.1% of the sample. The sample comprised memory (CD45RO+) T cells sorted from blood. The cell subset or site label, as the study defines it: CD45RO+ enriched T cells. Receptor source: a woman aged 18 to 35 in good health.

The J gene is TRBJ2-7, the V gene TRBV2; no clear D. In germline, CDR1 is SNHLY, CDR2 FYNNEI. Deletions cut 10 bases from V and 3 bases from J, with 10 bases between. This CDR3 has 11 residues. The chain's CDR3 is CATSIGYEQYF. In DNA, the CDR3 is TGTGCCACCAGCATCGGCTACGAGCAGTACTTC.

This clonotype was seen repeatedly, ten times or more. CDR3 loop: CASSLKGGTNEQFF. The CDR3 region has the DNA TGTGCCAGCAGTCTGAAGGGGGGAACCAATGAGCAGTTCTTC. The rearrangement joins TRBV12-3 or TRBV12-4 to TRBJ2-1, with D perhaps given as TRBD1 or TRBD2 (6 bases each). CDR3 length: 14 residues. Trimming removed 5 bases at V and 6 bases at J, with 14 bases between.

This clonotype was counted only a few times. The chain carries TRBV20-1 and TRBJ2-3; 8 nucleotides match TRBD2. The CDR3 runs to 16 residues. With 0 bases clipped from V and 4 bases from J, the junction kept 9 bases outside the gene matches. Germline V gene sequence: CDR1 DFQATT, CDR2 SNEGSKA (reference sequence). Here the CDR3 DNA reads TGCAGTGCTAGAGATCGGAGATCGGGGGGGCCAGATACGCAGTATTTT. Its protein product is CSARDRRSGGPDTQYF.

This clonotype was observed a handful of times. The chain recombines TRBV10-3 with TRBJ1-5, with TRBD1 as a possible D gene (6 bases). The CDR3 contains 14 residues. The V gene's germline CDR1 is ENHRY and CDR2 SYGVKD. V lost 0 bases, J lost 7 bases, and 10 bases lay in between. CDR3 sequence (DNA): TGTGCCATCAGTGAGTCCGGGGGCGACCAGCCCCAGCATTTT. It codes for CAISESGGDQPQHF.

This clonotype has just a few counts. This chain connects TRBV25-1 to TRBJ1-3; no definite D call. Germline V gene data show CDR1 as MGHDK and CDR2 as SYGVNS. The CDR3 runs to 12 residues. Trimming removed 9 bases at V and 0 bases at J, with 6 bases between. The CDR3 bases are TGTGCCAGTACCTCCTCTGGAAACACCATATATTTT. Translation: CASTSSGNTIYF.

The J gene is TRBJ2-1, the V gene TRBV7-2; D remains unclear. The CDR3 has 12 residues. The germline V gene encodes CDR1 SGHTA and CDR2 FQGNSA. Deletions cut 7 bases from V and 8 bases from J, with 12 bases between. CDR3 sequence reads: CASTLRRDEQFF. The CDR3 DNA sequence: TGTGCCAGCACCCTCCGGCGCGATGAGCAGTTCTTC.

This clonotype has more than one count but fewer than ten. The rearrangement links TRBV18 to TRBJ2-1; the D gene could be TRBD1 or TRBD2 (5 bases each). The CDR3 contains 13 residues. Trimming shortened V by 6 bases and J by 8 bases, and 14 bases separated the two germline ends. Germline V lookup: CDR1 KGHSH, CDR2 LQKENI. CDR3 protein: CASSRDLLDEQFF. CDR3 in DNA: TGTGCCAGCTCCCGGGACCTCCTTGATGAGCAGTTCTTC.